The T cell receptor beta chain under discussion was sequenced for a study of T cell repertoires in cytomegalovirus infection. The CDR3 loop spans 14 amino acids. Trimming removed 7 bases from V and 8 bases from J; junction bases left unmatched: 9. One entry per CDR3 protein results from TCRdb running MiXCR on the reads. The sample has hundreds of thousands of distinct CDR3 sequences, 25% to 40% seen once; the top ten hold roughly 13%. A few counts support this clonotype. The chain couples TRBV12-3 or TRBV12-4 to TRBJ1-5, with 9 nucleotides matching TRBD1. The source is a human donor in good health (CMV status not recorded). Some clones in this sample may be carry-over from other donors' samples. Sequencing used PBMCs. The CDR3 protein is CASTPNRGREPQHF. As DNA, the CDR3 is TGTGCCAGCACCCCCAACAGGGGGCGGGAGCCCCAGCATTTT.